The next 32 T cell receptor beta chains were all read from a single sample in a study of OX40 agonist ivuxolimab in advanced cancers. The repertoire was sequenced with immunoSEQ multiplex PCR; TCRdb's copy has only in-frame clones and lacks some. The sample lists tens of thousands of clones; roughly nine tenths were seen once. Sample: CD4+ or CD8+ T cells sorted from blood, taken in a trial of the OX40 agonist ivuxolimab. These receptors originate from an adult with an advanced solid tumor such as melanoma, head and neck, liver or kidney cancer.

The chain couples TRBV2 to TRBJ2-2; 9 nucleotides agree with TRBD1. V lost 11 bases, J lost 7 bases, and 11 bases stayed unmatched. The germline V gene has CDR1 SNHLY and CDR2 FYNNEI. This CDR3 has 14 residues. The CDR3 bases are TGTGCCCGAGGACAGGGGTTCAATGGCGGGGAGCTGTTTTTT. Its protein is CARGQGFNGGELFF.

The rearrangement uses TRBV14 and TRBJ1-1, with 9 bases aligning to TRBD1. J lost 2 bases, V lost 5 bases, and 3 bases had no gene match. CDR1 is SGHDN, CDR2 FVKESK, per germline. CDR3 length: 14 amino acids. CDR3 coding DNA: TGTGCCAGCAGCTTGGGACAGGGTAACACTGAAGCTTTCTTT. It translates to CASSLGQGNTEAFF.

The CDR3 DNA reads TGTGCCAGCAGCCAAAGGGCTACTCAAGAGACCCAGTACTTC. It codes for CASSQRATQETQYF. The chain links TRBV14 to TRBJ2-5; D is unclear. Germline CDR1 is SGHDN and CDR2 is FVKESK. The CDR3 extends over 14 amino acids. Trimming took off 2 bases at V and 2 bases at J, with 9 bases between the two ends.

This chain uses TRBV5-1 with TRBJ2-1, with 11 bases that match TRBD2. Losses at the gene ends were 5 bases for V and 8 bases for J; bases not matched to a gene: 9. The germline gives CDR1 SGHRS, CDR2 YFSETQ. This CDR3 is 15 amino acids long. Here the CDR3 reads CASRFSGRALDEQFF. CDR3 in DNA: TGCGCCAGCAGATTTAGCGGGAGGGCCCTCGATGAGCAGTTCTTC. The whole variable domain, filled in from reference TRBV5-1 and TRBJ2-1, reads KAGVTQTPRYLIKTRGQQVTLSCSPISGHRSVSWYQQTPGQGLQFLFEYFSETQRNKGNFPGRFSGRQFSNSRSEMNVSTLELGDSALYLCASRFSGRALDEQFFGPGTRLTVL.

The chain recombines TRBV27 with TRBJ2-5; maybe TRBD2 (6 bases). Germline V CDR1 and CDR2: MNHEY, SMNVEV (reference sequence). Trimming left V 0 bases short and J 5 bases short, with 16 bases between. The CDR3 totals 16 residues. The CDR3 is CASSLSQRLEGETQYF. The CDR3 bases are TGTGCCAGCAGTTTATCTCAAAGACTAGAGGGGGAGACCCAGTACTTC.

The chain uses TRBV5-1 and TRBJ1-3; D not resolved. V was clipped by 0 bases and J by 4 bases, with 14 bases between them. CDR3 length: 16 residues. Germline V CDR1 and CDR2: SGHRS, YFSETQ. For the CDR3, the DNA is TGCGCCAGCAGCTTGGCCGGAATAGGCTGGGGAAACACCATATATTTT. It specifies CASSLAGIGWGNTIYF.

In regard to this clone: Other nucleotide sequences in the sample specify the same CDR3. The V gene is TRBV18, the J gene TRBJ2-2, with D perhaps TRBD2 (5 bases). The CDR3 loop spans 13 amino acids. Trimming shortened V by 3 bases and J by 5 bases, and 7 bases separated the two germline ends. Germline values: CDR1 KGHSH, CDR2 LQKENI. In DNA form, the CDR3 reads TGTGCCAGCTCACCTCCGGGAACCGGGGAGCTGTTTTTT. Translating it yields CASSPPGTGELFF.

Regarding this clone: One junction end disagrees with the germline gene, perhaps due to a read error. This sequence joins TRBV18 and TRBJ2-2; D is undetermined. From germline, CDR1 is KGHSH and CDR2 LQKENI. The CDR3 is 16 residues long. The CDR3 nucleotides read TGTGCCAGCTCCCCACGGCAGCGAGAGAACACCGGGGAGCTGTTTTTT. This sequence encodes CASSPRQRENTGELFF.

This chain joins TRBV9 and TRBJ2-1; tentatively, D is TRBD2 (6 bases). V shed 1 base and J shed 0 bases, with 17 bases lying between them. The germline gives CDR1 SGDLS, CDR2 YYNGEE. The CDR3 sequence is 18 residues long. The CDR3 reads CASSVRGELAPSYNEQFF. The CDR3 coding sequence is TGTGCCAGCAGCGTAAGAGGGGAACTAGCTCCCTCCTACAATGAGCAGTTCTTC.

The chain recombines TRBV5-8 with TRBJ1-1, with a possible D match to TRBD1 (6 bases). V was shortened by 7 bases and J by 6 bases, with 25 bases between the two germline ends. The CDR3 has 16 amino acids. Per germline, CDR1 SGHTS and CDR2 YDEGEE. The DNA of the CDR3 is TGTGCCAGCCCGACGGGTGTCGGGGGGCGTCGCGCTGAAGCTTTCTTT. It specifies CASPTGVGGRRAEAFF.

This chain uses TRBV5-1 with TRBJ1-1; the D gene is possibly TRBD1 (6 bases). Per germline, CDR1 SGHRS and CDR2 YFSETQ. The CDR3 length is 16 residues. The ends were cut back, 2 bases at V and 0 bases at J, with 14 bases in the middle. For the CDR3, the DNA is TGCGCCAGCAGCTTATCAACAGGGATAATGAACACTGAAGCTTTCTTT. As protein: CASSLSTGIMNTEAFF.

The sample holds one count of this clone. CDR3 coding DNA: TGTGCCAGCAGTTACTCGGGCGGGAGGGCCGGAGATACGCAGTATTTT. Residues: CASSYSGGRAGDTQYF. This rearrangement joins TRBV6-6 to TRBJ2-3; 9 nucleotides agree with TRBD2. This CDR3 region has 16 residues. Germline values: CDR1 MNHNY, CDR2 SVGAGI (reference sequence). The ends lost 0 bases at V and 5 bases at J; junction bases unmatched: 6.

Remarks on this clone: Other nucleotide sequences in the sample specify the same CDR3. The genes are TRBV7-9 and TRBJ2-1; 12 nucleotides match TRBD1. Germline V CDR1 and CDR2: SEHNR, FQNEAQ (reference sequence). This CDR3 is 14 amino acids long. V shed 3 bases and J 7 bases; nucleotides not matched to a gene: 1. CDR3 region: CASSLGQGANEQFF. CDR3 bases: TGTGCCAGCAGCTTGGGACAGGGGGCGAATGAGCAGTTCTTC.

This chain links TRBV28 with TRBJ1-2; D remains ambiguous. This CDR3 comprises 13 residues. Trimming took off 6 bases at V and 4 bases at J, with 12 bases between the two ends. Germline loops: CDR1 MDHEN, CDR2 SYDVKM. The CDR3 DNA sequence: TGTGCCAGCAGGTTCTCTGGTTCCTATGGCTACACCTTC. Amino acid sequence: CASRFSGSYGYTF.

The chain combines TRBV7-2 with TRBJ2-7, with D unclear. CDR1 is SGHTA, CDR2 FQGNSA, per germline. Trimming cost V 1 base and J 0 bases, with 13 bases left between them. There are 16 residues in the CDR3. CDR3 nucleotide sequence: TGTGCCAGCAGCTTAGTATCTGGAGCCAGCTCCTACGAGCAGTACTTC. Protein product: CASSLVSGASSYEQYF.

The V gene is TRBV25-1, the J gene TRBJ2-1; no firm D call. Trimming stripped 8 bases from V and 4 bases from J, with 12 bases between. The CDR3 length is 13 residues. Looked up from germline, CDR1 is MGHDK and CDR2 is SYGVNS. This CDR3 is CASGGWSYNEQFF. As DNA, the CDR3 is TGTGCCAGCGGTGGCTGGAGTTACAATGAGCAGTTCTTC.

The chain uses TRBV25-1 and TRBJ2-7; TRBD2 agrees at 10 bases. The germline V gene has CDR1 MGHDK and CDR2 SYGVNS. Germline trimming cut 6 bases from V and 1 base from J; bases unmatched to any gene: 3. The CDR3 sequence is 14 residues long. CDR3 bases: TGTGCCAGCAGAACAGCGGGAGGGTCCTACGAGCAGTACTTC. Residues: CASRTAGGSYEQYF.

J is TRBJ1-2 and V is TRBV6-1; D may be TRBD1 (5 bases). Trimming left V 7 bases short and J 1 base short, with 13 bases between. In germline, CDR1 is MNHNS, CDR2 SASEGT. The CDR3 runs to 14 residues. In nucleotides, the CDR3 is TGTGCCAGCAAAGAAATGAGGGGTAACTATGGCTACACCTTC. Encoded protein: CASKEMRGNYGYTF.

The chain carries TRBV11-2 and TRBJ2-7, with TRBD2 matching 9 bases. Germline CDR1 SGHAT, CDR2 FQNNGV. This CDR3 is built from 16 residues. J lost 2 bases, V lost 1 base, and 6 bases had no gene match. The CDR3 loop reads CASSLASGRWTYEQYF. DNA of the CDR3: TGTGCCAGCAGCTTAGCCAGCGGGAGGTGGACCTACGAGCAGTACTTC.

V usage is TRBV18 and J usage is TRBJ2-7, with D perhaps TRBD1 or TRBD2 (6 bases each). Trimming pared 0 bases from V and 7 bases from J, leaving 13 bases between. CDR1 and CDR2 (germline): KGHSH, LQKENI. CDR3 length: 14 amino acids. The CDR3 reads CASSPPMGAGEQYF. In DNA, the CDR3 is TGTGCCAGCTCACCACCGATGGGGGCGGGGGAGCAGTACTTC. The entire variable domain, with the rest obtained from reference TRBV18 and TRBJ2-7, is as follows: NAGVMQNPRHLVRRRGQEARLRCSPMKGHSHVYWYRQLPEEGLKFMVYLQKENIIDESGMPKERFSAEFPKEGPSILRIQQVVRGDSAAYFCASSPPMGAGEQYFGPGTRLTVT.

V is TRBV20-1 and J is TRBJ2-1; 9 positions agree with TRBD1. Germline V gene sequence: CDR1 DFQATT, CDR2 SNEGSKA (reference sequence). This CDR3 comprises 11 residues. Trimming took 6 bases from V and 9 from J; bases not matched to a gene: 3. For the CDR3, the DNA is TGCAGTGCAACAGGGGGCCCTGAGCAGTTCTTC. This gives the protein CSATGGPEQFF.

The rearrangement joins TRBV21-1 to TRBJ1-2. TRBV21-1 is reported as a pseudogene. The CDR3 spans 15 residues. CDR3 protein: CASSFRRGADYGYTF. CDR3 sequence (DNA): TGTGCCAGCAGCTTTCGACGGGGAGCTGACTATGGCTACACCTTC.

The rearrangement uses TRBV7-2 and TRBJ2-5; D is undetermined. Germline V CDR1 and CDR2: SGHTA, FQGNSA. This CDR3 has 13 residues. V was shortened by 1 base and J by 3 bases, with 6 bases between the two germline ends. The CDR3 coding sequence is TGTGCCAGCAGCTTAGGCGGTGAAGAGACCCAGTACTTC. Protein product: CASSLGGEETQYF.

V and J are TRBV30 and TRBJ2-7, with 11 bases fitting TRBD2. This CDR3 spans 15 amino acids. The germline V gene has CDR1 GTSNPN and CDR2 SVGIG (reference sequence). V was pared by 7 bases and J by 5 bases, with 13 bases of the junction left unmatched. CDR3 amino acids: CASGGYTSGSHEQYF. Here the CDR3 DNA reads TGTGCCTCCGGGGGTTATACTAGCGGGAGCCACGAGCAGTACTTC.

V gene TRBV28 combines with J gene TRBJ1-2; 11 bases are a match to TRBD1. The germline V gene has CDR1 MDHEN and CDR2 SYDVKM. The CDR3 has 14 amino acids. Trimming removed 3 bases from V and 4 bases from J; junction bases left unmatched: 1. The CDR3 loop reads CASSLGQGGYGYTF. CDR3 DNA: TGTGCCAGCAGTTTGGGACAGGGGGGCTATGGCTACACCTTC.

This clone has a handful of counts. The chain uses TRBV7-9 and TRBJ1-5, with D possibly being TRBD1 (6 bases). Deletions cut 3 bases from V and 6 bases from J, with 18 bases between. CDR3 size: 16 residues. Germline V gene sequence: CDR1 SEHNR, CDR2 FQNEAQ (reference sequence). The CDR3 loop reads CASSFWGAGERQPQHF. In DNA form, the CDR3 reads TGTGCCAGCAGCTTTTGGGGGGCTGGGGAACGTCAGCCCCAGCATTTT.

The CDR3 DNA is TGTGCCATCAGTGAGTCGAGAGGGCGGGGGCACACAGATACGCAGTATTTT. It translates to CAISESRGRGHTDTQYF. V and J are TRBV10-3 and TRBJ2-3; TRBD2 is a possible D gene (7 bases). The V end was cut by 0 bases, the J end by 2 bases, with 15 bases between. Germline V gene sequence: CDR1 ENHRY, CDR2 SYGVKD. The CDR3 length is 17 residues.

Remarks on this clone: One end of the junction does not line up with germline, which may come from a read error. The chain has TRBV10-3 and TRBJ1-4; TRBD1 might be the D (5 bases). CDR3 size: 9 residues. Germline CDR1 reads ENHRY; CDR2 reads SYGVKD. CDR3 protein: CGGVGKLFF. CDR3 in DNA: TGCGGGGGGGTGGGAAAACTGTTTTTT.

This clone was detected once. The rearrangement joins TRBV5-1 to TRBJ2-5; tentatively, D is TRBD1 (6 bases). Germline CDR1 SGHRS, CDR2 YFSETQ. Trimming pared 3 bases from V and 5 bases from J, leaving 17 bases between. The CDR3 covers 15 residues. The CDR3 DNA follows: TGCGCCAGCAGCTCTGGGGGCCGGGCGGGCGAGACCCAGTACTTC. Translating gives CASSSGGRAGETQYF. The entire variable domain, with the rest obtained from reference TRBV5-1 and TRBJ2-5, is as follows: KAGVTQTPRYLIKTRGQQVTLSCSPISGHRSVSWYQQTPGQGLQFLFEYFSETQRNKGNFPGRFSGRQFSNSRSEMNVSTLELGDSALYLCASSSGGRAGETQYFGPGTRLLVL.

The chain uses TRBV28 and TRBJ1-2; unclear D gene. Trimming stripped 3 bases from V and 5 bases from J, with 13 bases between. This CDR3 contains 14 residues. Germline loops: CDR1 MDHEN, CDR2 SYDVKM. This CDR3 is CASSFLGSGYGYTF. The CDR3 DNA reads TGTGCCAGCAGTTTCCTGGGGTCGGGATATGGCTACACCTTC.

The count of this clone is one. The chain has TRBV28 and TRBJ1-4, with 12 bases matching TRBD1. The CDR3 has 17 residues. The junction had 5 bases not matched to a gene; V was cut back by 2 bases and J by 4 bases. Per the germline V gene, CDR1 is MDHEN and CDR2 is SYDVKM. The CDR3 protein is CASSLPGQGAYNEKLFF. The CDR3 nucleotides are TGTGCCAGCAGTTTACCGGGACAGGGGGCTTATAATGAAAAACTGTTTTTT. Supplemented by reference TRBV28 and TRBJ1-4, the full variable domain reads DVKVTQSSRYLVKRTGEKVFLECVQDMDHENMFWYRQDPGLGLRLIYFSYDVKMKEKGDIPEGYSVSREKKERFSLILESASTNQTSMYLCASSLPGQGAYNEKLFFGSGTQLSVL.

This sequence joins TRBV5-6 and TRBJ1-2; TRBD1 is a possible D gene (6 bases). In germline, CDR1 is SGHDT, CDR2 YYEEEE. V was shortened by 6 bases and J by 6 bases, with 12 bases between the two germline ends. There are 12 residues in the CDR3. The CDR3 nucleotides read TGTGCCAGCACCCGGCAGGGGAATGGCTACACCTTC. Encoded protein: CASTRQGNGYTF.